These T cell receptor beta chains were read from a single sample in a study of response to subunit inactivated influenza vaccine. TCRdb independently ran MiXCR on the RT-PCR reads; one entry per CDR3 protein. The table lists about 570,000 distinct CDR3 sequences, over 9% of them singletons. The same data also contributed to another study, on T cells expressing NK-cell markers.

This sample comprised PBMCs from blood, obtained on the day of vaccination. These TCRs come from a man aged 45-65 years who received an inactivated influenza vaccine. CDR3s include the opening cysteine and the closing phenylalanine or tryptophan. D genes are given only for firm matches. A row's size may be missing; if present it is once, few, many or a size class.

>few|TRBV11-2|TRBD2|TRBJ2-1
CASSLDPSGGAYNEQFF
TGTGCCAGCAGCTTAGATCCTAGCGGGGGGGCCTACAATGAGCAGTTCTTC
>few|TRBV7-9|TRBD1|TRBJ2-2
CASSPPGGLKTGELFF
TGTGCCAGCAGCCCCCCAGGGGGCCTTAAAACCGGGGAGCTGTTTTTT
>many|TRBV7-2|-|TRBJ2-2
CASSLLGGELFF
TGTGCCAGCAGCTTACTGGGCGGGGAGCTGTTTTTT
>many|TRBV28|-|TRBJ2-2
CASPGGTGELFF
TGTGCCAGCCCAGGGGGGACCGGGGAGCTGTTTTTT
>-|TRBV7-2|-|TRBJ1-2
CASSYPRYGYTF
TGTGCCAGCAGCTATCCGAGATATGGCTACACCTTC
>many|TRBV28|TRBD1|TRBJ2-7
CASSSLIGGYYEQYF
TGTGCCAGCAGTTCTTTAATAGGGGGCTATTACGAGCAGTACTTC
>-|TRBV7-9|-|TRBJ2-1
CATDRSPGVYEQFF
TGTGCCACCGATCGATCCCCGGGGGTTTATGAGCAGTTCTTC
>many|TRBV11-2|-|TRBJ1-3
CASSFRGIPGNTIYF
TGTGCCAGCAGCTTCCGGGGGATCCCTGGAAACACCATATATTTT
>-|TRBV20-1|-|TRBJ1-3
CSASGSSGNTIYF
TGCAGTGCTAGTGGAAGCTCTGGAAACACCATATATTTT
>many|TRBV6-5|-|TRBJ2-5
CASSYTGQETQYF
TGTGCCAGCAGTTACACAGGCCAAGAGACCCAGTACTTC
>few|TRBV5-1|-|TRBJ2-7
CASSPSGQTNYEQYF
TGCGCCAGCAGCCCCTCGGGCCAGACTAACTACGAGCAGTACTTC
>few|TRBV28|-|TRBJ2-4
CASSPFGGHWYF
TGTGCCAGCAGCCCCTTCGGGGGGCATTGGTACTTC
>-|TRBV5-5|TRBD2|TRBJ2-7
CASSLVISGSYEQYF
TGTGCCAGCAGCTTGGTTATTAGCGGGTCCTACGAGCAGTACTTC
>-|TRBV7-9|TRBD2|TRBJ2-1
CASSLTGRAVYNEQFF
TGTGCCAGCAGCTTAACCGGGAGGGCCGTCTACAATGAGCAGTTCTTC
>few|TRBV11-2|TRBD1|TRBJ2-3
CASRRTGGAKDTQYF
TGTGCCAGCAGGAGAACAGGGGGCGCAAAAGATACGCAGTATTTT
>many|TRBV28|-|TRBJ1-5
CASSLMEVGQPQHF
TGTGCCAGCAGTTTAATGGAAGTAGGTCAGCCCCAGCATTTT
>-|TRBV18|TRBD2|TRBJ2-2
CASSPRSGGANTGELFF
TGTGCCAGCTCACCACGCAGCGGGGGAGCGAACACCGGGGAGCTGTTTTTT
>few|TRBV29-1|-|TRBJ2-3
CSVSGADTQYF
TGCAGCGTCTCTGGGGCAGATACGCAGTATTTT
>many|TRBV12-3/TRBV12-4|-|TRBJ1-2
CASSQLKWEAGYTF
TGTGCCAGCAGCCAACTGAAGTGGGAGGCTGGCTACACCTTC
>few|TRBV6-1|-|TRBJ1-2
CASIGKTGHGYTF
TGTGCCAGCATAGGAAAAACAGGGCATGGCTACACCTTC
>many|TRBV9|-|TRBJ2-2
CASSLRGSDTGELFF
TGTGCCAGCAGCCTCCGGGGGTCGGACACCGGGGAGCTGTTTTTT
>many|TRBV20-1|TRBD2|TRBJ2-1
CSARTSLAGDEQFF
TGCAGTGCTCGAACATCACTAGCGGGAGATGAGCAGTTCTTC
>few|TRBV3-1|TRBD2|TRBJ2-3
CASSLGGLAGGTQYF
TGTGCCAGCAGCCTAGGGGGACTAGCGGGAGGGACGCAGTATTTT
>-|TRBV18|-|TRBJ2-3
CASSPRSSVSTDTQYF
TGTGCCAGCTCACCACGGTCGAGCGTAAGCACAGATACGCAGTATTTT
>many|TRBV28|TRBD1|TRBJ2-7
CASSGQAYEQYF
TGTGCCAGCAGCGGACAGGCCTACGAGCAGTACTTC
>few|TRBV20-1|TRBD2|TRBJ2-3
CSAIGLAGWLDTQYF
TGCAGTGCCATCGGACTAGCGGGATGGTTAGATACGCAGTATTTT
>many|TRBV24-1|-|TRBJ2-3
CATSHSTLGALSTDTQYF
TGTGCCACCAGCCACTCGACCCTCGGAGCTCTATCCACAGATACGCAGTATTTT
>few|TRBV20-1|TRBD2|TRBJ2-7
CSATATSGAFYEQYF
TGCAGTGCTACAGCAACTAGCGGGGCATTCTACGAGCAGTACTTC
>-|TRBV20-1|-|TRBJ1-6
CSARDLSQAGDNSPLHF
TGCAGTGCTAGAGACCTTTCGCAAGCAGGGGATAATTCACCCCTCCACTTT
>-|TRBV12-3/TRBV12-4|-|TRBJ1-4
CASSFGLTGGGEKLFF
TGTGCCAGCAGTTTTGGGCTGACTGGGGGTGGGGAAAAACTGTTTTTT
>many|TRBV7-9|-|TRBJ2-1
CASSPPGAHNEQFF
TGTGCCAGCAGCCCTCCCGGGGCCCACAATGAGCAGTTCTTC
>-|TRBV4-1|TRBD1|TRBJ2-4
CASSEQGNSAKNIQYF
TGCGCCAGCAGCGAACAGGGGAATTCAGCCAAAAACATTCAGTACTTC
>many|TRBV5-1|-|TRBJ2-2
CASSLTRGELFF
TGCGCCAGCAGCCTGACACGCGGGGAGCTGTTTTTT
>few|TRBV3-1|TRBD1|TRBJ1-5
CASSQGDSFNQPQHF
TGTGCCAGCAGCCAAGGGGACAGTTTCAATCAGCCCCAGCATTTT
>few|TRBV7-8|TRBD1|TRBJ2-7
CASSTRQGASYEQYF
TGTGCCAGCAGCACCAGACAGGGTGCCTCCTACGAGCAGTACTTC
>few|TRBV20-1|-|TRBJ2-7
CSALRGYEQYF
TGCAGTGCTCTAAGGGGTTACGAGCAGTACTTC
>-|TRBV7-9|TRBD2|TRBJ2-1
CASTIAGVVDEQFF
TGTGCCAGCACCATAGCGGGAGTTGTCGATGAGCAGTTCTTC
>-|TRBV28|-|TRBJ2-2
CASTQGLLNTGELFF
TGTGCCAGCACACAAGGACTTCTAAACACCGGGGAGCTGTTTTTT
>few|TRBV20-1|-|TRBJ2-5
CSAGDSRETQYF
TGCAGTGCCGGGGACTCCAGGGAGACCCAGTACTTC
>-|TRBV12-3/TRBV12-4|-|TRBJ2-5
CASSFRNVQETQYF
TGTGCCAGCAGTTTTAGGAACGTTCAAGAGACCCAGTACTTC
>many|TRBV7-9|TRBD2|TRBJ2-2
CASSPPSGGGTGELFF
TGTGCCAGCAGCCCTCCTAGCGGTGGGGGCACCGGGGAGCTGTTTTTT
>-|TRBV20-1|TRBD1|TRBJ2-1
CSARAWTGAQNKEQFF
TGCAGTGCTAGAGCCTGGACAGGGGCCCAGAACAAGGAGCAGTTCTTC
>-|TRBV7-9|-|TRBJ1-4
CASSKTQGATNEKLFF
TGTGCCAGCAGCAAGACACAGGGAGCAACTAATGAAAAACTGTTTTTT
>-|TRBV7-2|-|TRBJ2-5
CASSSLTPGTQYF
TGTGCCAGCAGCTCCTTGACTCCAGGGACCCAGTACTTC
>many|TRBV30|-|TRBJ1-2
CAWSGQGGGGYTF
TGTGCCTGGTCTGGGCAGGGCGGCGGTGGCTACACCTTC
>many|TRBV4-2|-|TRBJ1-4
CASSQTGQPTNEKLFF
TGTGCCAGCAGCCAAACTGGACAGCCAACTAATGAAAAACTGTTTTTT
>few|TRBV6-1|-|TRBJ2-6
CASSPMSQVAGANVLTF
TGTGCCAGCAGTCCTATGAGTCAGGTTGCCGGGGCCAACGTCCTGACTTTC
>-|TRBV28|-|TRBJ2-7
CASSFPRDSYEQYF
TGTGCCAGCAGTTTCCCGCGGGATTCCTACGAGCAGTACTTC
>few|TRBV28|TRBD2|TRBJ2-3
CASSRSSGRAHDTQYF
TGTGCCAGCAGCCGATCTAGCGGGAGGGCCCACGATACGCAGTATTTT
>few|TRBV12-3/TRBV12-4|-|TRBJ2-7
CASSATSQASYEQYF
TGTGCCAGCAGTGCCACTTCACAGGCTTCCTACGAGCAGTACTTC
>many|TRBV20-1|TRBD2|TRBJ2-1
CSARDRLAGVGEQFF
TGCAGTGCTAGAGATCGACTAGCGGGAGTGGGTGAGCAGTTCTTC
>-|TRBV4-1|TRBD2|TRBJ2-1
CASSQVGTRVHNEQFF
TGCGCCAGCAGCCAGGTCGGGACTAGAGTCCACAATGAGCAGTTCTTC
>-|TRBV30|-|TRBJ2-2
CAWREMDQTGELFF
TGTGCCTGGAGGGAAATGGACCAGACCGGGGAGCTGTTTTTT
>few|TRBV20-1|-|TRBJ2-3
CSASRGTSRGDTQYF
TGCAGTGCTAGTAGGGGGACTTCCCGCGGAGATACGCAGTATTTT
>many|TRBV20-1|TRBD1|TRBJ1-5
CSATIGTGNQPQHF
TGCAGTGCTACCATCGGGACAGGCAATCAGCCCCAGCATTTT
>-|TRBV5-1|TRBD1|TRBJ2-3
CASSLGQGPTVDTQYF
TGCGCCAGCAGCTTGGGACAGGGGCCCACCGTAGATACGCAGTATTTT
>few|TRBV6-1|-|TRBJ2-2
CASSERTLGGELFF
TGTGCCAGCAGTGAAAGGACCCTGGGCGGGGAGCTGTTTTTT
>many|TRBV5-8|-|TRBJ1-5
CASSLAGQPQHF
TGTGCCAGCAGCTTGGCGGGTCAGCCCCAGCATTTT
>-|TRBV29-1|TRBD2|TRBJ2-3
CSVDQTSGGGTSTDTQYF
TGCAGCGTTGACCAGACTAGCGGGGGCGGAACTAGCACAGATACGCAGTATTTT
>many|TRBV7-3|-|TRBJ2-3
CASSPFTTSTDTQYF
TGTGCCAGCAGCCCCTTTACCACTAGCACAGATACGCAGTATTTT